Listed below are T cell receptor beta chains from one sample, sequenced in a study of cytomegalovirus exposure and HLA in healthy donors. Sequencing used immunoSEQ multiplex PCR; TCRdb keeps in-frame clones, though not all of them. The repertoire holds 90,000 to 100,000 clones, with roughly 76% as singletons. Sequencing used PBMCs. The receptors originated from a female donor in good health and CMV-seronegative. The CDR3 runs from the conserved cysteine through the conserved F or W. Each record gives: clone size, D gene, J gene, V gene, CDR3 DNA, CDR3 protein. D genes are given only for firm matches. Some rows mark clone size as missing; the rest say once, few, many or name a class of expanded clone.

clone size: .; D gene: .; J gene: TRBJ2-5; V gene: TRBV28; CDR3 DNA: TGTGCCAGCAGTTTCCTCGAGACCCAGTACTTC; CDR3 protein: CASSFLETQYF
clone size: .; D gene: .; J gene: TRBJ2-4; V gene: TRBV19; CDR3 DNA: TGTGCCAGTAGTATAGATAGTGGAGGGAGTCAGGCCAAAAACATTCAGTACTTC; CDR3 protein: CASSIDSGGSQAKNIQYF
clone size: .; D gene: .; J gene: TRBJ1-1; V gene: TRBV7-2; CDR3 DNA: TGTGCCAGCAGCGCGACCTTACTGAGGGGGACCAGGAACACTGAAGCTTTCTTT; CDR3 protein: CASSATLLRGTRNTEAFF
clone size: .; D gene: TRBD2; J gene: TRBJ2-3; V gene: TRBV2; CDR3 DNA: TGTGCCAGCAGCGGGACTAGCGGGAGGGCCACAGATACGCAGTATTTT; CDR3 protein: CASSGTSGRATDTQYF
clone size: .; D gene: .; J gene: TRBJ2-1; V gene: TRBV5-6; CDR3 DNA: TGTGCCAGCAGCCCCGGAGGCCGGGGGGCACTTTTGGATGAGCAGTTCTTC; CDR3 protein: CASSPGGRGALLDEQFF
clone size: few; D gene: TRBD1; J gene: TRBJ1-3; V gene: TRBV18; CDR3 DNA: TGTGCCAGCTCACCCAACCAGGGGGGCGCCTCTGGAAACACCATATATTTT; CDR3 protein: CASSPNQGGASGNTIYF
clone size: .; D gene: TRBD1; J gene: TRBJ1-6; V gene: TRBV4-3; CDR3 DNA: TGCGCCAGCAGCCAAGATTCGGACAGGGTAGCTTCACCCCTCTACTTT; CDR3 protein: CASSQDSDRVASPLYF
clone size: .; D gene: TRBD2; J gene: TRBJ2-3; V gene: TRBV9; CDR3 DNA: TGTGCCAGCAGCGTAGCGGCGGGAGTGGAGGATACGCAGTATTTT; CDR3 protein: CASSVAAGVEDTQYF
clone size: .; D gene: .; J gene: TRBJ2-1; V gene: TRBV19; CDR3 DNA: TGTGCCAGTAGTATAGATGGAGGGCCATTACCTAATGAGCAGTTCTTC; CDR3 protein: CASSIDGGPLPNEQFF
clone size: .; D gene: .; J gene: TRBJ1-5; V gene: TRBV15; CDR3 DNA: TGTGCCACCTCCCTCGACAGACGCAATCAGCCCCAGCATTTT; CDR3 protein: CATSLDRRNQPQHF